The entry below gives a single T cell receptor beta chain sequence along with its context. The antigen remains undetermined. The data originate from a study of T cell responses to AZD1222 COVID-19 vaccine. Study details: Doses given second, at about 4 or about 12 weeks, were pooled. Study-level points and caveats: Unmutated variant regions are reportedly the target of nearly half of TCRs that are spike-specific. Clonal diversity may have been underestimated in mostly white British donors.

TCRdb keeps only in-frame clones here, not all; method: immunoSEQ multiplex PCR. There are 100,000 to 150,000 clones in the sample; just over 90% occur only once, and 6% to 7.5% lies in the top ten. The TCR comes from an adult in good health. The starting material was peripheral blood, obtained on day 0 of AZD1222 vaccination.

The CDR3 here is CASSTSGGFAYEQYF. As DNA, the CDR3 is TGTGCCAGTAGTACTTCAGGGGGCTTCGCGTACGAGCAGTACTTC. The chain combines TRBV19 with TRBJ2-7; TRBD1 agrees at 8 bases. CDR1 and CDR2 from the germline V gene are LNHDA and SQIVND (reference sequence). J lost 4 bases, V lost 4 bases, and 9 bases had no gene match. The CDR3 spans 15 residues.